This T cell receptor beta chain was found in a study of blood T cell repertoires in COVID-19. There are 14 residues in the CDR3. Germline V gene lookup returns CDR1 SEHNR and CDR2 FQNEAQ (reference sequence). Unmatched junction bases numbered 5, after V lost 4 bases and J lost 8 bases. Measured with immunoSEQ multiplex PCR; TCRdb has only the in-frame clones, and not every one. The sample consists of about 68,000 clones, about nine tenths of them appearing once. The chain carries TRBV7-9 and TRBJ1-6, with 7 bases aligning to TRBD1. Sequencing was carried out using peripheral blood. This TCR derives from a man in his thirties or forties with acute or convalescent COVID-19. CDR3 nucleotides: TGTGCCAGCAGCTCACAGGGGTCGGATTCACCCCTCCACTTT. Translated: CASSSQGSDSPLHF.